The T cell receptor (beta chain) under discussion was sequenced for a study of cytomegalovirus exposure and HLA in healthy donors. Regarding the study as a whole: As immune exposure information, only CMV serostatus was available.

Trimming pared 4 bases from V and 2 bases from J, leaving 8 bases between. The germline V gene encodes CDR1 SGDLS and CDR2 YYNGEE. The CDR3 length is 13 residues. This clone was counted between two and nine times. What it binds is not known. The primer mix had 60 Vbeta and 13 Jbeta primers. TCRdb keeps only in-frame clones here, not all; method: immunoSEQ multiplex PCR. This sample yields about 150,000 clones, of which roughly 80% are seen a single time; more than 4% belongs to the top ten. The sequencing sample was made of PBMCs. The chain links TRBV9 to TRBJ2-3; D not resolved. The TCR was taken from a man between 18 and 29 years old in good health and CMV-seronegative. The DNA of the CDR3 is TGTGCCAGCAGCACGCCCTACACAGATACGCAGTATTTT. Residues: CASSTPYTDTQYF.